A single sample is the source of the 10 T cell receptor beta chains below, sequenced in a study of blood T cell repertoires in COVID-19. Measured with immunoSEQ multiplex PCR; TCRdb has only the in-frame clones, and not every one. The sample includes 55,000 to 80,000 clones, around 83% of them seen just once. The sequencing sample was made of peripheral blood. The receptors here all came from a man in his fifties with active COVID-19.

The gene calls are TRBV21-1 and TRBJ2-5; TRBD1 is the table's D call and was not checked against the DNA. TRBV21-1 is marked as a pseudogene. This CDR3 has 17 amino acids. The CDR3: CASSKKEGSRGRETQYF. DNA of the CDR3: TGTGCCAGCAGCAAAAAGGAGGGATCCAGGGGGCGAGAGACCCAGTACTTC.

This clone has only one observation. V usage is TRBV27 and J usage is TRBJ2-5; a possible D gene is TRBD1 (6 bases). Germline CDR1 is MNHEY and CDR2 is SMNVEV (reference sequence). Trimming took 3 bases from V and 0 from J, leaving 26 bases between them. This CDR3 contains 20 residues. CDR3 region: CASSLRSGQGRFTYQETQYF. CDR3 nucleotides: TGTGCCAGCAGTTTGCGTTCGGGGCAGGGGCGATTCACCTACCAAGAGACCCAGTACTTC.

This clone was seen only a few times. The chain couples TRBV10-2 to TRBJ1-1; D gene uncertain. V was pared by 11 bases and J by 3 bases, with 16 bases between. This CDR3 has 13 amino acids. Germline CDR1 is WSHSY and CDR2 is SAAADI. CDR3 coding DNA: TGCGCCTGCTCAGGCATCTCGTACACTGAAGCTTTCTTT. Residues: CACSGISYTEAFF.

A single count supports this clone. The J gene is TRBJ2-1, the V gene TRBV7-6; the D is unclear. The CDR3 has 16 residues. With 1 base removed from V and 0 bases from J, the gap between germline ends came to 10 bases. The V gene's germline CDR1 is SGHVS and CDR2 FNYEAQ. The CDR3 DNA sequence: TGTGCCAGCAGCTTAGTCAACCTAGGCTCCTACAATGAGCAGTTCTTC. Its protein is CASSLVNLGSYNEQFF.

The gene calls are TRBV7-9 and TRBJ2-2; TRBD2 aligns across 12 bases. The junction had 2 bases not matched to a gene; V was cut back by 2 bases and J by 7 bases. Per germline, CDR1 SEHNR and CDR2 FQNEAQ (reference sequence). The CDR3 spans 15 residues. The CDR3 loop reads CASSLRTSGVGELFF. The DNA of the CDR3 is TGTGCCAGCAGCTTAAGGACTAGCGGGGTCGGGGAGCTGTTTTTT.

The V gene is TRBV5-6, the J gene TRBJ2-7; TRBD2 might be the D (6 bases). V was shortened by 0 bases and J by 2 bases, with 12 bases between the two germline ends. The CDR3 sequence is 15 residues long. Germline loops: CDR1 SGHDT, CDR2 YYEEEE. In nucleotides, the CDR3 is TGTGCCAGCAGCTTGGCCGGAGGGGCTCCCTACGAGCAGTACTTC. It yields the protein CASSLAGGAPYEQYF. The whole variable domain, filled in from reference TRBV5-6 and TRBJ2-7, reads DAGVTQSPTHLIKTRGQQVTLRCSPKSGHDTVSWYQQALGQGPQFIFQYYEEEERQRGNFPDRFSGHQFPNYSSELNVNALLLGDSALYLCASSLAGGAPYEQYFGPGTRLTVT.

The gene calls are TRBV12-5 and TRBJ1-3; tentatively, D is TRBD1 (6 bases). The germline CDR1 and CDR2 sequences are LGHNT and FRNRAP. The CDR3 length is 17 residues. V dropped 4 bases and J dropped 0 bases, with 16 bases sitting between them. CDR3 sequence: CASGWVPRGPSGNTIYF. For the CDR3, the DNA is TGTGCTAGTGGTTGGGTTCCCAGGGGCCCCTCTGGAAACACCATATATTTT.

This clone was observed a handful of times. V is TRBV30 and J is TRBJ2-1, with D possibly matching TRBD2 (6 bases). The length of the CDR3 is 11 residues. Germline CDR1 is GTSNPN and CDR2 is SVGIG (reference sequence). V was cut by 2 bases and J by 10 bases, with 9 bases left in between. The CDR3 DNA reads TGTGCCTGGAGTACGGGGGTGGAGCAGTTCTTC. Translating it yields CAWSTGVEQFF. Based on the CDR3 plus reference TRBV30 and TRBJ2-1, the full variable domain is SQTIHQWPATLVQPVGSPLSLECTVEGTSNPNLYWYRQAAGRGLQLLFYSVGIGQISSEVPQNLSASRPQDRQFILSSKKLLLSDSGFYLCAWSTGVEQFFGPGTRLTVL.

The V call is TRBV27, the J call TRBJ1-2; 8 bases are a match to TRBD1. Germline V lookup: CDR1 MNHEY, CDR2 SMNVEV (reference sequence). CDR3 length equals 14 residues. J gave up 8 bases and V 3 bases, and 8 bases lay outside the gene matches. CDR3 DNA: TGTGCCAGCAGTTTCTCCGACAGGGGCAGGGGCTACACCTTC. Amino acids: CASSFSDRGRGYTF.

The chain combines TRBV28 with TRBJ2-5; TRBD2 agrees at 10 bases. V lost 5 bases, J lost 6 bases, and 9 bases stayed unmatched. The CDR3 loop spans 15 amino acids. The germline CDR1 and CDR2 sequences are MDHEN and SYDVKM. CDR3: CASSTAGGARKTQYF. For the CDR3, the DNA is TGTGCCAGCAGTACAGCGGGAGGGGCACGGAAGACCCAGTACTTC.